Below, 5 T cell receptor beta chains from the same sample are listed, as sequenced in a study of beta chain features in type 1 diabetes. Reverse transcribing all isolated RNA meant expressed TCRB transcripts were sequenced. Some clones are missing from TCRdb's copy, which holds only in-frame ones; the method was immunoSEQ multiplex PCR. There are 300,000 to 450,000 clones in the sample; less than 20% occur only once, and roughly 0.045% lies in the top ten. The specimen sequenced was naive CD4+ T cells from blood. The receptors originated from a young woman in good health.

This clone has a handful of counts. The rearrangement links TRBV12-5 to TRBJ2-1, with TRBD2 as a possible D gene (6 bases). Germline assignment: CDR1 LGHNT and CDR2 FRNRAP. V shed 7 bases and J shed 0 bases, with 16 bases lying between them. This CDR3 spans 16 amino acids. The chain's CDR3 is CASVTGTFSSYNEQFF. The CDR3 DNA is TGTGCTAGTGTTACCGGGACTTTTAGCTCCTACAATGAGCAGTTCTTC.

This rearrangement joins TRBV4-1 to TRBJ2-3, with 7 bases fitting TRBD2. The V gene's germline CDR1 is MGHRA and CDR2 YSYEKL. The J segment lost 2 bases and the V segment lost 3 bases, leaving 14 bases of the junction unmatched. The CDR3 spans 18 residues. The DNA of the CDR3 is TGCGCCAGCAGCCACCCCGGAGGGAGCGGGGAAGCCACAGATACGCAGTATTTT. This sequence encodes CASSHPGGSGEATDTQYF.

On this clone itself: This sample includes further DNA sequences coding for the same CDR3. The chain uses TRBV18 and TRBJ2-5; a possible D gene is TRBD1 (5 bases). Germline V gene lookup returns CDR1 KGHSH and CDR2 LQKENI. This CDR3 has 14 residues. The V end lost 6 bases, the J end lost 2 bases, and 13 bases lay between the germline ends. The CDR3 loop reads CASSPGAGQETQYF. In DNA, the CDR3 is TGTGCCAGCTCCCCTGGGGCCGGACAAGAGACCCAGTACTTC.

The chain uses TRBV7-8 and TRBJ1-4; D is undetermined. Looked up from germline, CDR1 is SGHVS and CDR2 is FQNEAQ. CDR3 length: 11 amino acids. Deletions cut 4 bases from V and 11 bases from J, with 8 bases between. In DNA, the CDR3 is TGTGCCAGCAGCTCCAGTCTTAAACTGTTTTTT. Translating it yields CASSSSLKLFF.

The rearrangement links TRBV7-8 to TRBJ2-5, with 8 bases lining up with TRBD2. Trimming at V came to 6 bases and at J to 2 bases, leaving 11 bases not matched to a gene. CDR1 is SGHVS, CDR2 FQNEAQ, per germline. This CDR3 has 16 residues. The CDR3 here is CASSYSGTRLQETQYF. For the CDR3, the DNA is TGTGCCAGCAGTTATAGCGGGACTAGGCTACAAGAGACCCAGTACTTC. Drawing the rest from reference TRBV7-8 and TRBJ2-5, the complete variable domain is GAGVSQSPRYKVAKRGQDVALRCDPISGHVSLFWYQQALGQGPEFLTYFQNEAQLDKSGLPSDRFFAERPEGSVSTLKIQRTQQEDSAVYLCASSYSGTRLQETQYFGPGTRLLVL.